This T cell receptor beta chain came from a study of response to subunit inactivated influenza vaccine. Study conclusions and caveats: Each seasonal flu vaccination may recruit only limited new T cells, authors suggested.

This clonotype has just a few counts. No antigen is known for it. The CDR3 is made up of 14 amino acids. The germline V gene has CDR1 MNHEY and CDR2 SVGAGI. The V end lost 1 base, the J end lost 5 bases, and 11 bases lay between the germline ends. TCRdb analysed the RT-PCR reads with MiXCR anew, one entry per CDR3 protein. The sample contains approximately 570,000 distinct CDR3 sequences, around 8% of which appear only once. This specimen was PBMCs from blood, taken less than 30 months after vaccination. This receptor was identified in a man aged 50 to 69 who received an inactivated influenza vaccine. V and J are TRBV6-5 and TRBJ2-5; tentatively, D is TRBD2 (6 bases). The CDR3 sequence: CASSYLEGRETQYF. The CDR3 DNA follows: TGTGCCAGCAGTTACTTAGAGGGGAGGGAGACCCAGTACTTC.